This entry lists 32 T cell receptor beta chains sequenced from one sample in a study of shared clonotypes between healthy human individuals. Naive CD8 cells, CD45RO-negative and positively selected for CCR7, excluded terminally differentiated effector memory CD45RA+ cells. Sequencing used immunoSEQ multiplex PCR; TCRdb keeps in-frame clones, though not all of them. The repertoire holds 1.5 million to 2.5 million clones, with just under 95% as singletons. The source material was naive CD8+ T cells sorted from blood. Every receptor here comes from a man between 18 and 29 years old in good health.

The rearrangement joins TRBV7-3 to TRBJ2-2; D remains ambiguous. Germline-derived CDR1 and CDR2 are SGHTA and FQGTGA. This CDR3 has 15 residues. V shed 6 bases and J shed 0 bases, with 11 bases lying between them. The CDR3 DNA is TGTGCCAGCAGTCCAATTGACACGAACACCGGGGAGCTGTTTTTT. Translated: CASSPIDTNTGELFF.

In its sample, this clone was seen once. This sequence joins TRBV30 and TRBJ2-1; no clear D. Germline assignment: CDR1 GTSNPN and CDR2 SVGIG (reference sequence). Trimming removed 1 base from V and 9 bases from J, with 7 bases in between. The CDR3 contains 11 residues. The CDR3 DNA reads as TGTGCCTGGAGTGGCCCGCCTGAGCAGTTCTTC. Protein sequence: CAWSGPPEQFF.

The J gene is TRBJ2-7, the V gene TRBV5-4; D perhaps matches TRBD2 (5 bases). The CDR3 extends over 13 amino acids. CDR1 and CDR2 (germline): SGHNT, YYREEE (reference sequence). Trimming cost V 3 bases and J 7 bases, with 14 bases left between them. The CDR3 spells CASSSPRGVEQYF. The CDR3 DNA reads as TGTGCCAGCAGCTCCCCTCGGGGTGTGGAGCAGTACTTC.

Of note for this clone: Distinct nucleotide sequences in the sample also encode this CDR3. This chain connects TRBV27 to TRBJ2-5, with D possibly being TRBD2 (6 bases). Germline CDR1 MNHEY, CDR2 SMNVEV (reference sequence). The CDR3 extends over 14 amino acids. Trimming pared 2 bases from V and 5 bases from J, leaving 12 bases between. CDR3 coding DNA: TGTGCCAGCAGTTTACTGGGGGGTAGGGAGACCCAGTACTTC. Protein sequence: CASSLLGGRETQYF.

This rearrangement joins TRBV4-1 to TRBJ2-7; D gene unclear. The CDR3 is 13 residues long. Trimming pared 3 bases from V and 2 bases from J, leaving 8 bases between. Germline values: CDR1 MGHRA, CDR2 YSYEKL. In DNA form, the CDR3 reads TGCGCCAGCAGCCACCAACCAACCTACGAGCAGTACTTC. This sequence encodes CASSHQPTYEQYF.

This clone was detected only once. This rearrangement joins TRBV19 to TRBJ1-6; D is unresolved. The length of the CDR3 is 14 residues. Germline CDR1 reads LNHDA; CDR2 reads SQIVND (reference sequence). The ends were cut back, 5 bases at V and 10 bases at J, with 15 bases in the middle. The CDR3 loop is CASSSDGDGSPLHF. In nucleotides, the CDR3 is TGTGCCAGTAGTTCGGACGGAGACGGCTCACCCCTCCACTTT.

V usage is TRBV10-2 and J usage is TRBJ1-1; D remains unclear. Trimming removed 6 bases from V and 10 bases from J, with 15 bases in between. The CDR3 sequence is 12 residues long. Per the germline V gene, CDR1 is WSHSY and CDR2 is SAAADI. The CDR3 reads CASRDPGEGAFF. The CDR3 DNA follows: TGCGCCAGCAGGGACCCCGGGGAAGGAGCTTTCTTT.

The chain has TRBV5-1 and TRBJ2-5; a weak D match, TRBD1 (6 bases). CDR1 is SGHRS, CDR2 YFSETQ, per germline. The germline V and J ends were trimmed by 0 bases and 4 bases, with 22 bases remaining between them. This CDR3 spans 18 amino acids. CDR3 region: CASSLAPFRGSLGETQYF. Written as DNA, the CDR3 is TGCGCCAGCAGCTTGGCCCCTTTCAGGGGCAGCCTCGGAGAGACCCAGTACTTC. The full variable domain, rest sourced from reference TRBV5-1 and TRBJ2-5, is KAGVTQTPRYLIKTRGQQVTLSCSPISGHRSVSWYQQTPGQGLQFLFEYFSETQRNKGNFPGRFSGRQFSNSRSEMNVSTLELGDSALYLCASSLAPFRGSLGETQYFGPGTRLLVL.

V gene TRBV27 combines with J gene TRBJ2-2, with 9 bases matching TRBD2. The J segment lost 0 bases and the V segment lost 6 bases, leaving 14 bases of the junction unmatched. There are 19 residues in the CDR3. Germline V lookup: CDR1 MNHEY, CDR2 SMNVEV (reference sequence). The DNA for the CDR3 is TGTGCCAGCAGCCATGACTGGGGACCTAGCGGGGCGAACACCGGGGAGCTGTTTTTT. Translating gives CASSHDWGPSGANTGELFF.

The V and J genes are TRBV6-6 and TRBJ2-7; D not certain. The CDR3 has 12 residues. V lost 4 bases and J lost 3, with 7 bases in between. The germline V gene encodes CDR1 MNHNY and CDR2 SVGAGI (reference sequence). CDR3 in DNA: TGTGCCAGCAGTTCCCACAGCTACGAGCAGTACTTC. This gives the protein CASSSHSYEQYF.

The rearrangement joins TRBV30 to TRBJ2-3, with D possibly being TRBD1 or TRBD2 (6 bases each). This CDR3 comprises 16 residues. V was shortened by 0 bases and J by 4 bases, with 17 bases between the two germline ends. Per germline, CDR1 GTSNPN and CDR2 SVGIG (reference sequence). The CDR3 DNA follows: TGTGCCTGGAGTGTAGGGGGGAGCGCCTCGGCAGATACGCAGTATTTT. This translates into CAWSVGGSASADTQYF.

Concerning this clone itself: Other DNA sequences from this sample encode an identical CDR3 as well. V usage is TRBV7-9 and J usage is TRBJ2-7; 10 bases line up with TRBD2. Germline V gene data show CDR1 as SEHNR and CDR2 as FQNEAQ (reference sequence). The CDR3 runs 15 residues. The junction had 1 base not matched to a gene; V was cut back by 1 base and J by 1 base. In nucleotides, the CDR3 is TGTGCCAGCAGCTTAGTACTAGCGGGATCCTACGAGCAGTACTTC. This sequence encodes CASSLVLAGSYEQYF.

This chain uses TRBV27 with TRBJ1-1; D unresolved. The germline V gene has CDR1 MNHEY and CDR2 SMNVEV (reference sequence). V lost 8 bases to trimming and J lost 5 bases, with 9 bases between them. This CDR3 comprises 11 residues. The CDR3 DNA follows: TGTGCCAGCCTGGAGGGAACTGAAGCTTTCTTT. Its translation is CASLEGTEAFF.

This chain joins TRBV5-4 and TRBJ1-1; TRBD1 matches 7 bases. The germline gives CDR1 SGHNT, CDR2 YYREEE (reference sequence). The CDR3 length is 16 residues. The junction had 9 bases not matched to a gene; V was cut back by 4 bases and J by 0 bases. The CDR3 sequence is CASSPDRVNMNTEAFF. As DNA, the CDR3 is TGTGCCAGCAGCCCTGACAGGGTCAACATGAACACTGAAGCTTTCTTT.

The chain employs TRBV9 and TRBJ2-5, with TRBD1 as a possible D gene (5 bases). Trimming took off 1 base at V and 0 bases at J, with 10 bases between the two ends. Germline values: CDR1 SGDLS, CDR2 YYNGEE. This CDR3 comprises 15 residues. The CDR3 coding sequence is TGTGCCAGCAGCGTATCAGGGCATCACCAAGAGACCCAGTACTTC. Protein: CASSVSGHHQETQYF.

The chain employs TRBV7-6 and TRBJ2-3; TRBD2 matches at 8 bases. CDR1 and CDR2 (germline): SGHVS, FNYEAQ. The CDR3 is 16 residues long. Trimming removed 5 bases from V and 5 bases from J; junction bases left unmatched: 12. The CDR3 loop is CASSAVRGGHRDTQYF. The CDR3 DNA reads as TGTGCCAGCAGCGCCGTCCGGGGGGGGCACAGAGATACGCAGTATTTT.

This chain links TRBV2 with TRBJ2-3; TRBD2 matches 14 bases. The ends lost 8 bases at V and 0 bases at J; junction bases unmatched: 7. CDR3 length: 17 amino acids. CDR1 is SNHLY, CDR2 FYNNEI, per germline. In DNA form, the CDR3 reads TGTGCCAGCCCCGGGACTAGCGGGGGAATGAGCACAGATACGCAGTATTTT. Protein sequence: CASPGTSGGMSTDTQYF.

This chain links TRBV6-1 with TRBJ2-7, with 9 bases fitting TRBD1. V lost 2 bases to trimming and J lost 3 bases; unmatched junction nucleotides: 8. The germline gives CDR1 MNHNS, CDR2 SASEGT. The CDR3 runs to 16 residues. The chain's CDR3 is CASSEWGQGWDYEQYF. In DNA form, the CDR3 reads TGTGCCAGCAGTGAATGGGGACAGGGCTGGGACTACGAGCAGTACTTC.

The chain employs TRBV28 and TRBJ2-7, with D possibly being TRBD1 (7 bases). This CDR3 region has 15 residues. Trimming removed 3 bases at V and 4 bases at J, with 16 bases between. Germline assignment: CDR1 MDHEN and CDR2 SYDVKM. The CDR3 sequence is CASSLEGDRTYEQYF. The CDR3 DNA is TGTGCCAGCAGTTTGGAGGGGGACAGAACGTACGAGCAGTACTTC. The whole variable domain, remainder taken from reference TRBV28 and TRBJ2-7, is DVKVTQSSRYLVKRTGEKVFLECVQDMDHENMFWYRQDPGLGLRLIYFSYDVKMKEKGDIPEGYSVSREKKERFSLILESASTNQTSMYLCASSLEGDRTYEQYFGPGTRLTVT.

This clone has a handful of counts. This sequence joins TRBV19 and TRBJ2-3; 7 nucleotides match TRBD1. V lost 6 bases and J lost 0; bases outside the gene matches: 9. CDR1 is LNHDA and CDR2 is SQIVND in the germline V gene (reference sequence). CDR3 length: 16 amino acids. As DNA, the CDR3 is TGTGCCAGTAGGTACCGGGACAGCTTAAGCACAGATACGCAGTATTTT. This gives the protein CASRYRDSLSTDTQYF. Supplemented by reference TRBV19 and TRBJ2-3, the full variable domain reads DGGITQSPKYLFRKEGQNVTLSCEQNLNHDAMYWYRQDPGQGLRLIYYSQIVNDFQKGDIAEGYSVSREKKESFPLTVTSAQKNPTAFYLCASRYRDSLSTDTQYFGPGTRLTVL.

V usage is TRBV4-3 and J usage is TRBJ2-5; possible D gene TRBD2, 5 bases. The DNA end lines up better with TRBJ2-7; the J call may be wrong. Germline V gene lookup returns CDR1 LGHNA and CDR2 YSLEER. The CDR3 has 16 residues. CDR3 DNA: TGCGCCAGCAGCCAAGAGGTGGCAGCGGAGTCCTACGAGCAGTACTTC. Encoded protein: CASSQEVAAESYEQYF.

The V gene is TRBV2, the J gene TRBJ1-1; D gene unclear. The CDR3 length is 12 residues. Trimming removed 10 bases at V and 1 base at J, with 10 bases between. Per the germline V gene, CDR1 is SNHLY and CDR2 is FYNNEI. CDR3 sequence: CAIYMENTEAFF. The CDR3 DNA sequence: TGTGCCATTTACATGGAGAACACTGAAGCTTTCTTT.

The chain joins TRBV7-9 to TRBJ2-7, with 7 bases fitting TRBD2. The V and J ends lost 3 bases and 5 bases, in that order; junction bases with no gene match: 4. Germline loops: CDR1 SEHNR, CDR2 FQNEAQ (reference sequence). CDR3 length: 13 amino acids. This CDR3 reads CASSLAGEDEQYF. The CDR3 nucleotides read TGTGCCAGCAGCTTGGCGGGAGAGGACGAGCAGTACTTC.

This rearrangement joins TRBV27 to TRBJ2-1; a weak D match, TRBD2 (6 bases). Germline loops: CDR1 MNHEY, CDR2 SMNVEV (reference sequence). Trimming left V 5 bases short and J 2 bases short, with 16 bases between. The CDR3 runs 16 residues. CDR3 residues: CASSPQRVSTYNEQFF. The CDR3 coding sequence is TGTGCCAGCAGTCCCCAGCGGGTGAGCACCTACAATGAGCAGTTCTTC.

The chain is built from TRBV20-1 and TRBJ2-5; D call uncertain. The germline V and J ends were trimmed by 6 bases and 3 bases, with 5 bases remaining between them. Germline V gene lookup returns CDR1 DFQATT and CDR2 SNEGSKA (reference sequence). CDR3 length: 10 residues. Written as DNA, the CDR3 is TGCAGTGCCGTCAAAGAGACCCAGTACTTC. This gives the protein CSAVKETQYF.

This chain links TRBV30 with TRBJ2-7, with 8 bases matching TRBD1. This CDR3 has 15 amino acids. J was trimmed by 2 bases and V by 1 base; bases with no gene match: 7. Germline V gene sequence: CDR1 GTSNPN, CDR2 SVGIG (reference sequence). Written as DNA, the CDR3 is TGTGCCTGGAGTGGATTTGAACAGGGGGCCTACGAGCAGTACTTC. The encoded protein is CAWSGFEQGAYEQYF.

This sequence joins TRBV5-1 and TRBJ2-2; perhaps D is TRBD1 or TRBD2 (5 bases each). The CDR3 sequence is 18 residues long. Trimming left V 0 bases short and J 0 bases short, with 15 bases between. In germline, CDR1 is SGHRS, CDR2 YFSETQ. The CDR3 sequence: CASSLVFVGTANTGELFF. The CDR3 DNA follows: TGCGCCAGCAGCTTGGTATTTGTGGGGACCGCGAACACCGGGGAGCTGTTTTTT.

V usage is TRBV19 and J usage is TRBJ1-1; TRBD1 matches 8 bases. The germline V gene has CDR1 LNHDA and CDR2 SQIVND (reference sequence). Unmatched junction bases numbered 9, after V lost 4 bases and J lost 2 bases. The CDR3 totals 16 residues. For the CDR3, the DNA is TGTGCCAGTAGTACCGGACAGGGTAGGGGAAACACTGAAGCTTTCTTT. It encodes CASSTGQGRGNTEAFF.

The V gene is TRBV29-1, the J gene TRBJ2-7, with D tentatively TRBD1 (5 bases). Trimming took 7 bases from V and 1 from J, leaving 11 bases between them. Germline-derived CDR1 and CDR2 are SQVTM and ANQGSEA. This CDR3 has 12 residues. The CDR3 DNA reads TGCAGCGCGTCCGACAGTTCCTACGAGCAGTACTTC. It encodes CSASDSSYEQYF.

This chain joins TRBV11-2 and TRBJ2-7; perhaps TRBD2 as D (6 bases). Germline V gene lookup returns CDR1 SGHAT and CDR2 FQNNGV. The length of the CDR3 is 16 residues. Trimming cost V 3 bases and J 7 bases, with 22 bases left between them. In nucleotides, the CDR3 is TGTGCCAGCAGCTTGACTACGGGACTCACTGGGGGGGAGCAGTACTTC. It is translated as CASSLTTGLTGGEQYF.

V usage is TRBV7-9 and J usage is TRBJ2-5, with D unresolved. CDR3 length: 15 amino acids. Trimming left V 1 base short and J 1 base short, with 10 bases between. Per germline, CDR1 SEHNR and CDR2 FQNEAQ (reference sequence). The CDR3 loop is CASSLGSPSQETQYF. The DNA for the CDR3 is TGTGCCAGCAGCTTAGGAAGCCCAAGCCAAGAGACCCAGTACTTC.

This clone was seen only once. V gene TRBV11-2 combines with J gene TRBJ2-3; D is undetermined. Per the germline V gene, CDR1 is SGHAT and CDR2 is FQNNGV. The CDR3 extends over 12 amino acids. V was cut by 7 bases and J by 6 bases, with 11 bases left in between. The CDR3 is CASTGVGDTQYF. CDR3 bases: TGTGCCAGCACTGGGGTGGGCGATACGCAGTATTTT.